This T cell receptor beta chain was captured in a study of cytomegalovirus exposure and HLA in healthy donors. Study conclusions and caveats: Usually a TCR sequence was rare, but some public TCRs were found in many donors. Diagnosis of cytomegalovirus status made by the classifier reportedly showed high specificity and sensitivity. Cytomegalovirus-associated status was assigned to 164 TCR beta chains.

This CDR3 contains 12 residues. Germline values: CDR1 SGHTA, CDR2 FQGTGA. The V and J ends lost 4 bases and 9 bases respectively, with 10 bases between them. The data were produced by immunoSEQ multiplex PCR, yet TCRdb's version contains in-frame clones alone and is incomplete. The sample records more than 120,000 clones, around 86% being singletons. As concerns this clone: No antigen is known for it.

Separate from the approximately 730-subject first cohort, the approximately 120-subject validation cohort was the one that the donors belonged to. The gene calls are TRBV7-3 and TRBJ2-1; no firm D call. The TCR comes from a man younger than 35 in good health and CMV-seropositive. Sequenced sample: PBMCs. CDR3 coding DNA: TGTGCCAGCAGCTCCAACGAGGTTGAGCAGTTCTTC. Amino acid sequence: CASSSNEVEQFF.